This TCR beta chain was retrieved from a study of T-cell reconstitution after alpha-beta-depleted transplantation in children. TCRbeta library construction was performed incorporating unique molecular identifiers. TCRdb analysed the PCR reads with MiXCR anew, one entry per CDR3 protein. Among about 240,000 distinct CDR3 sequences listed, 12% were seen once. This clonotype was counted ten times or more. V was trimmed by 1 base and J by 2 bases, leaving 6 bases between them. Per germline, CDR1 SGHTA and CDR2 FQGNSA. This CDR3 region has 15 residues. This chain links TRBV7-2 with TRBJ2-6, with a weak D call TRBD2 (5 bases). The input for sequencing was PBMCs from the stem cell graft donor, taken from the stem cell graft. The origin of this receptor is a human donor who donated a stem cell graft to a child with acute lymphoblastic leukemia. The CDR3 is CASSLVGTGANVLTF. The CDR3 DNA sequence: TGTGCCAGCAGCTTAGTCGGGACTGGGGCCAACGTCCTGACTTTC.